What follows describes a single T cell receptor (beta chain). Source study methods: By means of reference gene primer amplification, nucleated cell counts were estimated. Generated by immunoSEQ multiplex PCR, the TCRdb table keeps only in-frame clones and is missing some. D and trimming come from the DNA, and the V and J calls and clone size come from that table. The sample has 200,000 to 300,000 clones; roughly 88% are singletons. This record belongs to a study of blood T cell repertoires in COVID-19. Study-level information: PBMCs, B-cell-depleted T cells, or T cells were the source of the cDNA or gDNA that made up the material.

Germline-derived CDR1 and CDR2 are SGHRS and YFSETQ. The CDR3 contains 12 residues. The V end lost 4 bases, the J end lost 5 bases, and 6 bases lay between the germline ends. The rearrangement uses TRBV5-1 and TRBJ2-2; D ambiguous. This TCR derives from a man older than 75 with acute or convalescent COVID-19. Input material: peripheral blood. The CDR3 region has the DNA TGCGCCAGCAGCCGTACTACCGGGGAGCTGTTTTTT. It specifies CASSRTTGELFF. The full variable domain, in which reference TRBV5-1 and TRBJ2-2 provide the parts outside the CDR3, is KAGVTQTPRYLIKTRGQQVTLSCSPISGHRSVSWYQQTPGQGLQFLFEYFSETQRNKGNFPGRFSGRQFSNSRSEMNVSTLELGDSALYLCASSRTTGELFFGEGSRLTVL.